A single sample is the source of the 14 T cell receptor beta chains below, sequenced in a study of CD8 T cells in Susac syndrome. RNA, at 0.5 to 1 ug, was reverse transcribed with random hexamers. TCRdb fed the immunoSEQ multiplex PCR reads into MiXCR, producing one record per CDR3 protein. The data show about 240,000 distinct CDR3 sequences, 90% to 97% seen once. The sequencing sample was made of CD4+ T cells from PBMCs. The receptors come from a human donor with Susac syndrome.

DNA for the CDR3: TGTGCCTGGAGTGTAGGCGGGAGCCTTGGCGAGCAGTACTTC. Translation gives CAWSVGGSLGEQYF. The chain employs TRBV30 and TRBJ2-7; TRBD2 matches 7 bases. The trim removed 0 bases at V and 6 bases at J, leaving 8 bases unmatched. The CDR3 is 14 amino acids. The germline CDR1 and CDR2 sequences are GTSNPN and SVGIG (reference sequence). The variable domain in full, with the rest retrieved from reference TRBV30 and TRBJ2-7, is SQTIHQWPATLVQPVGSPLSLECTVEGTSNPNLYWYRQAAGRGLQLLFYSVGIGQISSEVPQNLSASRPQDRQFILSSKKLLLSDSGFYLCAWSVGGSLGEQYFGPGTRLTVT.

The chain is built from TRBV10-3 and TRBJ1-1; a weak D match, TRBD1 (5 bases). The CDR3 length is 14 residues. The ends were cut back, 4 bases at V and 5 bases at J, with 14 bases in the middle. Germline values: CDR1 ENHRY, CDR2 SYGVKD. The CDR3 DNA is TGTGCCATCAGTGGCCCCTCGGGGGGGACTGAAGCTTTCTTT. Its translation is CAISGPSGGTEAFF.

The chain employs TRBV6-5 and TRBJ1-4; D gene uncertain. The V gene's germline CDR1 is MNHEY and CDR2 SVGAGI. The CDR3 consists of 13 residues. The V end lost 8 bases, the J end lost 3 bases, and 10 bases lay between the germline ends. DNA of the CDR3: TGTGCCAGCTACAGATCTCCTAATGAAAAACTGTTTTTT. It translates to CASYRSPNEKLFF.

This sequence joins TRBV3-1 and TRBJ2-3; no definite D call. CDR3 length equals 14 residues. CDR1 and CDR2 (germline): LGHDT, YNNKEL (reference sequence). Trimming took off 3 bases at V and 0 bases at J, with 7 bases between the two ends. CDR3 coding DNA: TGTGCCAGCAGCCAGCCACCTAGCACAGATACGCAGTATTTT. Its translation: CASSQPPSTDTQYF.

This clonotype was recorded once. The chain recombines TRBV19 with TRBJ2-5, with 12 bases fitting TRBD2. Losses at the gene ends were 6 bases for V and 1 base for J; bases not matched to a gene: 3. The CDR3 contains 15 residues. Germline V CDR1 and CDR2: LNHDA, SQIVND (reference sequence). CDR3 residues: CASRRTSGIQETQYF. For the CDR3, the DNA is TGTGCCAGTAGGAGGACTAGCGGGATCCAAGAGACCCAGTACTTC.

V and J are TRBV4-2 and TRBJ2-5; 9 bases are a match to TRBD2. The V gene's germline CDR1 is LGHNA and CDR2 YNFKEQ. The CDR3 covers 16 residues. Trimming removed 4 bases from V and 5 bases from J; junction bases left unmatched: 11. The CDR3 here is CASSPVGGRAGETQYF. As DNA, the CDR3 is TGTGCCAGCAGCCCCGTAGGCGGGAGGGCCGGGGAGACCCAGTACTTC.

The CDR3 reads CASTITGNTEAFF. The CDR3 DNA follows: TGTGCCAGCACCATCACAGGGAACACTGAAGCTTTCTTT. The chain uses TRBV28 and TRBJ1-1; the D gene is possibly TRBD1 (5 bases). The germline CDR1 and CDR2 sequences are MDHEN and SYDVKM. This CDR3 has 13 amino acids. V dropped 7 bases and J dropped 1 base, with 10 bases sitting between them.

The chain is built from TRBV5-6 and TRBJ2-7; D is ambiguous. There are 12 residues in the CDR3. Germline CDR1 is SGHDT and CDR2 is YYEEEE. Deletions cut 2 bases from V and 5 bases from J, with 8 bases between. CDR3 loop: CASSFSIDEQYF. The CDR3 DNA is TGTGCCAGCAGCTTCTCAATAGACGAGCAGTACTTC.

This clonotype was seen a handful of times. This chain links TRBV30 with TRBJ1-2; D gene unclear. V shed 0 bases and J shed 5 bases, with 7 bases lying between them. Germline V gene lookup returns CDR1 GTSNPN and CDR2 SVGIG (reference sequence). This CDR3 is 12 amino acids long. CDR3 bases: TGTGCCTGGAGTGTCCGCGGGTATGGCTACACCTTC. This gives the protein CAWSVRGYGYTF.

The chain links TRBV29-1 to TRBJ1-1, with D perhaps matching TRBD1 (5 bases). The CDR3 sequence is 13 residues long. Germline CDR1 reads SQVTM; CDR2 reads ANQGSEA. Trimming removed 6 bases at V and 11 bases at J, with 22 bases between. This chain's CDR3 is CSVAARATGWAFF. CDR3 coding DNA: TGCAGCGTCGCCGCCAGGGCTACGGGCTGGGCTTTCTTT. Variable domain in full (rest from reference TRBV29-1 and TRBJ1-1): SAVISQKPSRDICQRGTSLTIQCQVDSQVTMMFWYRQQPGQSLTLIATANQGSEATYESGFVIDKFPISRPNLTFSTLTVSNMSPEDSSIYLCSVAARATGWAFFGQGTRLTVV.

V is TRBV12-3 or TRBV12-4 and J is TRBJ2-7, with D uncertain. The CDR3 consists of 18 residues. The ends were cut back, 3 bases at V and 0 bases at J, with 21 bases in the middle. DNA of the CDR3: TGTGCCAGCAGTTTGAGACTGATGTACGGCGAGAGCTCCTACGAGCAGTACTTC. Protein product: CASSLRLMYGESSYEQYF.

The table lists this clonotype with a count of one. The junction does not match germline at one end; this may be a read error. V usage is TRBV12-3 or TRBV12-4 and J usage is TRBJ1-5, with a tentative D call TRBD1 (5 bases). This CDR3 spans 18 amino acids. The CDR3 sequence: CASAYRGLTAAGVQPQRF. The CDR3 bases are TGTGCCAGCGCATATAGGGGCTTGACAGCGGCCGGGGTTCAGCCCCAGCGTTTT.

This clonotype came up once. The chain has TRBV27 and TRBJ2-1, with D unclear. The CDR3 is 14 residues long. Trimming took 5 bases from V and 3 from J, leaving 11 bases between them. Looked up from germline, CDR1 is MNHEY and CDR2 is SMNVEV (reference sequence). CDR3 nucleotide sequence: TGTGCCAGCAGTCGGCAGGAGAACTACAATGAGCAGTTCTTC. As protein: CASSRQENYNEQFF.

This chain joins TRBV7-9 and TRBJ2-1, with 7 bases that match TRBD2. With V trimmed by 2 bases and J by 15 bases, 7 bases remained unmatched. The CDR3 runs to 12 residues. Germline V gene sequence: CDR1 SEHNR, CDR2 FQNEAQ (reference sequence). In DNA form, the CDR3 reads TGTGCCAGCAGCTTATCGGGACTACAGGCGTTCTTC. The encoded protein is CASSLSGLQAFF.